The clone carrying this T cell receptor (beta chain) was detected a few times. Its antigen remains unidentified. The data originate from a study of cytomegalovirus exposure and HLA in healthy donors. Study findings and constraints: A later analysis showed TCR association rates differing by HLA locus, peaking at DRB1 and lowest at HLA-C. For presence/absence analyses, sequencing depth was assumed to be roughly uniform across donors. Per a later analysis, HLA-associated TCR beta chains showed more clonal expansion than other, equally common TCR beta chains.

The PCR employed 60 Vbeta primers together with 13 Jbeta primers. Profiled with immunoSEQ multiplex PCR; TCRdb holds only in-frame clones, not every one. The table shows around 130,000 clones, with approximately 80% occurring only once. Regarding donors, all were healthy bone marrow donors. This CDR3 spans 14 amino acids. CDR1 and CDR2 (germline): SNHLY, FYNNEI. V lost 6 bases and J lost 5, with 16 bases in between. The rearrangement joins TRBV2 to TRBJ2-5; perhaps TRBD2 as D (5 bases). This TCR derives from a woman aged 18-35 years in good health and CMV-seropositive. Sequenced: PBMCs. CDR3 region: CASSVARVMETQYF. CDR3 in DNA: TGTGCCAGCAGCGTCGCGCGGGTAATGGAGACCCAGTACTTC.